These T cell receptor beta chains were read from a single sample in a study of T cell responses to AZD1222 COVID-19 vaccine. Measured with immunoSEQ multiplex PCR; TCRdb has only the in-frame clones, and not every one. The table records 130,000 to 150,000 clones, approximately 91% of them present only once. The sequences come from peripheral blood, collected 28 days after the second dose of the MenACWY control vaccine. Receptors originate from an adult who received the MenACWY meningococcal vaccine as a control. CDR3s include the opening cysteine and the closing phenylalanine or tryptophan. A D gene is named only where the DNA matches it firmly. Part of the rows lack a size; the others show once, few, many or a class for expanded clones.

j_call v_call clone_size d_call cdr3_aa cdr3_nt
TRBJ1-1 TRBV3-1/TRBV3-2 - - CASSPGPNTEAFF TGTGCCAGCAGCCCCGGGCCGAACACTGAAGCTTTCTTT
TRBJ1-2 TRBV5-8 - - CASSQNLGGILLF TGTGCCAGCAGCCAAAATCTTGGGGGGATACTCCTTTTC
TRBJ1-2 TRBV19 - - CASTLWGDYNNYGYTF TGTGCCAGCACCCTTTGGGGGGACTACAATAACTATGGCTACACCTTC
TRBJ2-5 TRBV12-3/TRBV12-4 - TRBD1 CASSGTVQETQYF TGTGCCAGCAGCGGGACAGTACAAGAGACCCAGTACTTC
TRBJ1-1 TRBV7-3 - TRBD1 CASSLTTGSKAFF TGTGCCAGCAGCTTAACGACAGGGTCCAAAGCTTTCTTT
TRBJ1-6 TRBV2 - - CASSPGGNSPLHF TGTGCCAGCAGCCCTGGGGGTAATTCACCCCTCCACTTT
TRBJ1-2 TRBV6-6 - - CASSRQAYGYTF TGTGCCAGCAGCCGCCAAGCCTATGGCTACACCTTC
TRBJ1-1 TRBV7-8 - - CASSQGSGYQPEAFF TGTGCCAGCAGCCAGGGGTCGGGGTATCAGCCTGAAGCTTTCTTT
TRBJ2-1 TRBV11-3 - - CASSTQRLYNEQFF TGTGCCAGCAGCACCCAGCGGCTTTACAATGAGCAGTTCTTC
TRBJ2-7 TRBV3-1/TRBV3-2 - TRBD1 CASSQKGTAYEQYF TGTGCCAGCAGCCAAAAAGGGACAGCCTACGAGCAGTACTTC
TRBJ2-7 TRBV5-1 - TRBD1 CASSPGTGDLYEQYF TGCGCCAGCAGCCCCGGGACAGGGGATTTGTACGAGCAGTACTTC
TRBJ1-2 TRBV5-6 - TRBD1 CASRLAGQWNYGYTF TGTGCCAGCAGGTTAGCGGGACAGTGGAACTATGGCTACACCTTC
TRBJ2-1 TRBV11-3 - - CASSIIEMEQFF TGTGCCAGCAGCATTATAGAGATGGAGCAGTTCTTC
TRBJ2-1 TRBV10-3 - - CAIRDRPTYNEQFF TGTGCCATCAGGGACAGACCAACCTACAATGAGCAGTTCTTC
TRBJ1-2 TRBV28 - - CASSLLDRFVGYTF TGTGCCAGCAGTCTATTGGACCGGTTTGTCGGGTACACCTTC
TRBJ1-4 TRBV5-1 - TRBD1 CASSPLTGGGHNEKLFF TGCGCCAGCAGCCCACTGACAGGGGGAGGACATAATGAAAAACTGTTTTTT
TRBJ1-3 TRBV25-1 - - CASSDDPSGNTIYF TGTGCCAGCAGTGATGATCCCTCTGGAAACACCATATATTTT
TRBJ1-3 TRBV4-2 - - CASSQSLSSGNTIYF TGTGCCAGCAGCCAATCTTTGAGCTCTGGAAACACCATATATTTT
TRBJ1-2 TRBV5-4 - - CASSLRGPYYGYTF TGTGCCAGCAGCTTGCGGGGGCCTTACTATGGCTACACCTTC
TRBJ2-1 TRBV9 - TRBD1 CASSLTGGPYNEQFF TGTGCCAGCAGCCTAACAGGGGGCCCTTACAATGAGCAGTTCTTC
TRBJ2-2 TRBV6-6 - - CASSTPGGELFF TGTGCCAGCAGTACCCCCGGCGGGGAGCTGTTTTTT
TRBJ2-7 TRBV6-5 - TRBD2 CASSLAGSLYEQYF TGTGCCAGCAGTTTAGCGGGTTCGCTCTACGAGCAGTACTTC
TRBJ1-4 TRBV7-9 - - CASSLEGWEKLFF TGTGCCAGCAGCTTAGAAGGATGGGAAAAACTGTTTTTT
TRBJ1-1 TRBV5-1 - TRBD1 CASSNQGDGTEAFF TGCGCCAGCAGCAACCAGGGGGACGGCACTGAAGCTTTCTTT
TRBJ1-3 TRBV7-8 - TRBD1 CASSFGTASGNTIYF TGTGCCAGCAGCTTTGGGACAGCCTCTGGAAACACCATATATTTT
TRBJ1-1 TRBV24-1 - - CATGGAGNTEAFF TGTGCCACCGGCGGGGCAGGGAACACTGAAGCTTTCTTT
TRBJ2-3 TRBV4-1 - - CASSGQTTSTDTQYF TGCGCCAGCAGCGGACAGACAACTAGCACAGATACGCAGTATTTT
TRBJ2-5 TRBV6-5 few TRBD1 CASSIGTEETQYF TGTGCCAGCAGCATCGGGACAGAAGAGACCCAGTACTTC
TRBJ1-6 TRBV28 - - CASSFGGNNSPLHF TGTGCCAGCAGTTTTGGAGGGAACAATTCACCCCTCCACTTT
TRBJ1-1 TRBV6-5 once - CASNQPTGLNTEAFF TGTGCCAGCAACCAACCAACAGGGCTGAACACTGAAGCTTTCTTT
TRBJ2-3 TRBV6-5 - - CASIARGTSTDTQYF TGTGCCAGCATAGCGAGGGGAACTAGCACAGATACGCAGTATTTT
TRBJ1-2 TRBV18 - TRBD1 CASSQGTGDGYTF TGTGCCAGCTCACAGGGGACAGGGGATGGCTACACCTTC
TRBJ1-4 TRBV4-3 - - CASSQDGQSGEKLFF TGCGCCAGCAGCCAAGATGGACAGTCCGGGGAAAAACTGTTTTTT
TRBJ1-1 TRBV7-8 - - CASSSRRMSNTEAFF TGTGCCAGCAGCTCCAGACGGATGTCGAACACTGAAGCTTTCTTT
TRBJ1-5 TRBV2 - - CASSPGNQPQHF TGTGCCAGCAGTCCAGGGAATCAGCCCCAGCATTTT
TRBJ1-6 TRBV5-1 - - CASSLEQINSPLHF TGCGCCAGCAGCTTGGAACAGATTAATTCACCCCTCCACTTT
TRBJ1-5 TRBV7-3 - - CASSLTGGHQPQHF TGTGCCAGCAGCTTAACAGGGGGGCATCAGCCCCAGCATTTT
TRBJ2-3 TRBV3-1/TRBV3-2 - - CASSLQRRGDTQYF TGTGCCAGCAGCTTACAACGACGGGGTGATACGCAGTATTTT
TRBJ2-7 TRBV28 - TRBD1 CASSQIGTVILEGQYF TGTGCCAGCAGCCAAATCGGGACAGTCATTCTCGAAGGGCAGTACTTC
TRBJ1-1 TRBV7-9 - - CASSALQGTEAFF TGTGCCAGCAGCGCATTACAGGGTACAGAAGCTTTCTTT
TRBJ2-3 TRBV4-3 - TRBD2 CASSQILAGGSDTQYF TGCGCCAGCAGCCAAATTCTAGCGGGGGGTTCAGATACGCAGTATTTT
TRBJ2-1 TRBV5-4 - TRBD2 CASSLPFRGGADNEQFF TGTGCCAGCAGCTTGCCATTTCGCGGGGGGGCCGACAATGAGCAGTTCTTC
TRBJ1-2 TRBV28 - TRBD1 CASFGGTVYGYTF TGTGCCAGCTTCGGGGGGACAGTTTATGGCTACACCTTC
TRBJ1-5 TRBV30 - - CACSPSGYQPQHF TGTGCCTGCTCCCCCAGCGGGTATCAGCCCCAGCATTTT
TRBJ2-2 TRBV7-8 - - CASSLSQNTGELFF TGTGCCAGCAGCTTAAGCCAGAACACCGGGGAGCTGTTTTTT
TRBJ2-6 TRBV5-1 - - CASSSVSGANVLTF TGCGCCAGCAGCTCGGTCTCTGGGGCCAACGTCCTGACTTTC
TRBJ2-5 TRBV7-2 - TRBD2 CASSFLAGAGETQYF TGTGCCAGCAGCTTTTTAGCGGGAGCGGGAGAGACCCAGTACTTC
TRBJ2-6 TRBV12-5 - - CASGLWGSGANVLTF TGTGCTAGTGGTTTGTGGGGCTCTGGGGCCAACGTCCTGACTTTC
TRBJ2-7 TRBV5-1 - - CASSLGSAVSYEQYF TGCGCCAGCAGCTTGGGTTCCGCGGTTTCCTACGAGCAGTACTTC
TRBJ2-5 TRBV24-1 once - CATSDFGRDQETQYF TGTGCCACCAGTGATTTTGGCAGGGACCAAGAGACCCAGTACTTC
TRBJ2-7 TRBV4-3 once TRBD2 CASSHLSSGDTYEQYF TGCGCCAGCAGCCACCTTTCTAGCGGGGATACCTACGAGCAGTACTTC
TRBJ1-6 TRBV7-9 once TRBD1 CASSLIKGADNSPLHF TGTGCCAGCAGCTTAATCAAGGGGGCGGACAATTCACCCCTCCACTTT